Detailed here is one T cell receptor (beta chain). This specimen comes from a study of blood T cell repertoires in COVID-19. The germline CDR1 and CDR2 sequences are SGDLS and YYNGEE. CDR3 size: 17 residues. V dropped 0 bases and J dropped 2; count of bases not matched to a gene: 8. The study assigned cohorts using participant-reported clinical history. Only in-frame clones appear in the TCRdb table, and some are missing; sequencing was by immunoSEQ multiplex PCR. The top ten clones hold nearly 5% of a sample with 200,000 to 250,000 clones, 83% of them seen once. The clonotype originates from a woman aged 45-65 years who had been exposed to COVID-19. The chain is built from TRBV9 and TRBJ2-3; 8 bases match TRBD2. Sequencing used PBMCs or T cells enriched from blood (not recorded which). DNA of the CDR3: TGTGCCAGCAGCGTAGACCCTATGGGACTAGTCACAGATACGCAGTATTTT. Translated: CASSVDPMGLVTDTQYF.